What follows are 32 T cell receptor beta chains derived from one specimen sequenced in a study of cytomegalovirus exposure and HLA in healthy donors. The PCR ran on 60 Vbeta and 13 Jbeta primers. Sequencing was performed with immunoSEQ multiplex PCR; in TCRdb, only in-frame clones are kept and a portion is missing. The sample includes about 51,000 clones. The sequenced sample consisted of PBMCs. Every receptor here comes from a female donor in good health and CMV-seronegative.

J is TRBJ1-2 and V is TRBV5-1, with 7 bases that match TRBD1. After removal of 0 bases from V and 3 bases from J, the junction contained 5 bases not matched to a gene. The CDR3 totals 15 residues. CDR1 and CDR2 from the germline V gene are SGHRS and YFSETQ. The CDR3 DNA reads as TGCGCCAGCAGCTTGGGATTAGGGACAGACTATGGCTACACCTTC. This gives the protein CASSLGLGTDYGYTF. Supplemented by reference TRBV5-1 and TRBJ1-2, the full variable domain reads KAGVTQTPRYLIKTRGQQVTLSCSPISGHRSVSWYQQTPGQGLQFLFEYFSETQRNKGNFPGRFSGRQFSNSRSEMNVSTLELGDSALYLCASSLGLGTDYGYTFGSGTRLTVV.

This chain uses TRBV30 with TRBJ1-4; D remains unclear. The CDR3 contains 15 residues. Germline V gives CDR1 GTSNPN, CDR2 SVGIG (reference sequence). Trimming pared 3 bases from V and 8 bases from J, leaving 19 bases between. CDR3 sequence (DNA): TGTGCCTGGAGCGATCTCCTCCGGGTGCGGGAAAAACTGTTTTTT. Residues: CAWSDLLRVREKLFF.

V gene TRBV18 combines with J gene TRBJ1-2; 7 bases fit TRBD1. The ends lost 0 bases at V and 6 bases at J; junction bases unmatched: 7. CDR1 and CDR2 from the germline V gene are KGHSH and LQKENI. This CDR3 is built from 15 residues. CDR3 in amino acids: CASSPPNRGADGYTF. The CDR3 coding sequence is TGTGCCAGCTCACCACCGAACAGGGGTGCGGATGGCTACACCTTC.

The chain joins TRBV13 to TRBJ1-1; weak D call: TRBD1 (5 bases). V was shortened by 5 bases and J by 1 base, with 11 bases between the two germline ends. This CDR3 has 14 residues. CDR1 is PRHDT, CDR2 FYEKMQ, per germline (reference sequence). CDR3 nucleotides: TGTGCCAGCAGCGCCGTCACAGGGAACACTGAAGCTTTCTTT. This sequence encodes CASSAVTGNTEAFF.

The chain combines TRBV9 with TRBJ1-1; D gene ambiguous. V lost 4 bases, J lost 2 bases, and 12 bases lay in between. Per germline, CDR1 SGDLS and CDR2 YYNGEE. CDR3 size: 14 residues. For the CDR3, the DNA is TGTGCCAGCAGCCCTACGGGTGGAAACACTGAAGCTTTCTTT. Translation: CASSPTGGNTEAFF.

The chain is built from TRBV5-1 and TRBJ1-1; 7 positions agree with TRBD1. V was clipped by 2 bases and J by 3 bases; unmatched bases: 7. Germline assignment: CDR1 SGHRS and CDR2 YFSETQ. The CDR3 is 15 residues long. CDR3 nucleotide sequence: TGCGCCAGCAGCTTCGACAGGGTGACGGACACTGAAGCTTTCTTT. It specifies CASSFDRVTDTEAFF.

This rearrangement joins TRBV6-1 to TRBJ1-1, with D possibly TRBD1 on 6 matching bases. Germline assignment: CDR1 MNHNS and CDR2 SASEGT. The CDR3 has 13 amino acids. Trimming took off 5 bases at V and 3 bases at J, with 10 bases between the two ends. CDR3 residues: CASSRQAYTEAFF. Here the CDR3 DNA reads TGTGCCAGCAGTCGACAGGCTTACACTGAAGCTTTCTTT.

The gene calls are TRBV11-2 and TRBJ2-7; 7 bases are shared with TRBD2. The CDR3 runs to 15 residues. Looked up from germline, CDR1 is SGHAT and CDR2 is FQNNGV. The V and J ends lost 0 bases and 0 bases, in that order; junction bases with no gene match: 2. CDR3 in amino acids: CASSLEGGYSYEQYF. The DNA for the CDR3 is TGTGCCAGCAGCTTAGAGGGGGGGTACTCCTACGAGCAGTACTTC.

V gene TRBV18 combines with J gene TRBJ1-1, with 8 bases aligning to TRBD1. With V trimmed by 6 bases and J by 1 base, 7 bases remained unmatched. The CDR3 is 15 amino acids. Germline V gene data show CDR1 as KGHSH and CDR2 as LQKENI. The CDR3 loop reads CASSPRGTGNTEAFF. CDR3 in DNA: TGTGCCAGCTCTCCAAGGGGGACAGGGAACACTGAAGCTTTCTTT.

This chain connects TRBV5-1 to TRBJ1-1; D is perhaps TRBD1 (5 bases). CDR3 length equals 15 residues. Trimming removed 4 bases from V and 5 bases from J, with 18 bases in between. Germline assignment: CDR1 SGHRS and CDR2 YFSETQ. The CDR3, as DNA: TGCGCCAGCAGCCCAATTGATGGGGCACAAACTGAAGCTTTCTTT. Its protein product is CASSPIDGAQTEAFF.

V is TRBV7-7 and J is TRBJ1-1; no clear D. There are 9 residues in the CDR3. Germline V gene sequence: CDR1 SSHAT, CDR2 FNYEAQ (reference sequence). The CDR3 protein is CARKSEAFF. CDR3 coding DNA: TGTGCTAGAAAAAGCGAAGCTTTCTTT.

The gene calls are TRBV30 and TRBJ1-1; D is undetermined. Germline loops: CDR1 GTSNPN, CDR2 SVGIG (reference sequence). Deletions cut 2 bases from V and 5 bases from J, with 12 bases between. CDR3 length equals 13 residues. The CDR3 is CAWSNTYGTEAFF. DNA for the CDR3: TGTGCCTGGAGTAACACCTACGGGACTGAAGCTTTCTTT. Full variable domain (outside the CDR3, taken from reference TRBV30 and TRBJ1-1): SQTIHQWPATLVQPVGSPLSLECTVEGTSNPNLYWYRQAAGRGLQLLFYSVGIGQISSEVPQNLSASRPQDRQFILSSKKLLLSDSGFYLCAWSNTYGTEAFFGQGTRLTVV.

On this clone: Distinct nucleotide sequences in the sample also encode this CDR3. This rearrangement joins TRBV5-1 to TRBJ2-7; D possibly corresponds to TRBD1 (5 bases). The CDR3 has 13 amino acids. The V gene lost 0 bases and the J gene lost 4 bases, with 8 bases spanning the gap. Germline CDR1 reads SGHRS; CDR2 reads YFSETQ. This CDR3 reads CASSLVAGYEQYF. CDR3 bases: TGCGCCAGCAGCTTGGTAGCAGGGTACGAGCAGTACTTC.

CDR3 protein: CASSLAGTTGWDEQFF. In DNA form, the CDR3 reads TGTGCCAGCAGCTTAGCGGGGACTACCGGGTGGGATGAGCAGTTCTTC. The chain links TRBV11-2 to TRBJ2-1; 7 bases are a match to TRBD2. In germline, CDR1 is SGHAT, CDR2 FQNNGV. With 1 base clipped from V and 8 bases from J, the junction kept 11 bases outside the gene matches. The CDR3 length is 16 residues.

The chain has TRBV6-5 and TRBJ1-6, with 9 bases fitting TRBD1. Trimming cost V 6 bases and J 7 bases; bases outside gene matches: 4. The CDR3 runs to 14 residues. CDR1 and CDR2 (germline): MNHEY, SVGAGI. CDR3 loop: CASRGTGKNSPLHF. DNA for the CDR3: TGTGCCAGCAGGGGGACAGGGAAAAATTCACCCCTCCACTTT.

The V call is TRBV6-5, the J call TRBJ2-7, with 8 positions matching TRBD2. CDR3 length: 14 residues. V lost 10 bases to trimming and J lost 5 bases; unmatched junction nucleotides: 13. The germline V gene encodes CDR1 MNHEY and CDR2 SVGAGI. The CDR3, as DNA: TGTGCCACACAGTCCCGGGGGGGGGAGGACGAGCAGTACTTC. It specifies CATQSRGGEDEQYF.

The chain couples TRBV19 to TRBJ2-3; TRBD1 matches at 8 bases. Trimming cost V 4 bases and J 3 bases; bases outside gene matches: 6. From germline, CDR1 is LNHDA and CDR2 SQIVND (reference sequence). The length of the CDR3 is 15 residues. Here the CDR3 reads CASSKTGVGTDTQYF. The CDR3 DNA reads as TGTGCCAGTAGTAAGACAGGGGTAGGGACAGATACGCAGTATTTT.

The chain carries TRBV7-6 and TRBJ2-7; 13 bases line up with TRBD2. With 1 base clipped from V and 2 bases from J, the junction kept 2 bases outside the gene matches. CDR1 and CDR2 (germline): SGHVS, FNYEAQ. The CDR3 loop spans 16 amino acids. CDR3 bases: TGTGCCAGCAGCTTAGGAGGGACTAGCGGGACCTACGAGCAGTACTTC. It translates to CASSLGGTSGTYEQYF.

The rearrangement joins TRBV7-3 to TRBJ2-2; 10 bases are a match to TRBD2. The germline V gene encodes CDR1 SGHTA and CDR2 FQGTGA. With 4 bases clipped from V and 5 bases from J, the junction kept 7 bases outside the gene matches. CDR3 length: 16 residues. The CDR3 spells CASSSMLTSGTGELFF. In nucleotides, the CDR3 is TGTGCCAGCAGCTCCATGCTGACTAGCGGGACCGGGGAGCTGTTTTTT.

The chain carries TRBV29-1 and TRBJ2-7; 8 nucleotides match TRBD1. In germline, CDR1 is SQVTM, CDR2 ANQGSEA. The CDR3 loop spans 13 amino acids. After removal of 5 bases from V and 3 bases from J, the junction contained 6 bases not matched to a gene. This CDR3 is CSVTTGVNYEQYF. In nucleotides, the CDR3 is TGCAGCGTTACGACAGGGGTCAACTACGAGCAGTACTTC.

V is TRBV6-1 and J is TRBJ1-1, with 7 nucleotides matching TRBD1. CDR1 is MNHNS and CDR2 is SASEGT in the germline V gene. This CDR3 contains 14 residues. Unmatched junction bases numbered 5, after V lost 6 bases and J lost 1 base. In nucleotides, the CDR3 is TGTGCCAGCAGCCGGGACAGACCGAACACTGAAGCTTTCTTT. Its protein is CASSRDRPNTEAFF.

CDR3 in amino acids: CASSLTGGKVVGELFF. The DNA for the CDR3 is TGTGCCAGCAGCCTGACAGGGGGGAAGGTTGTCGGGGAGCTGTTTTTT. The J gene is TRBJ2-2, the V gene TRBV7-2, with TRBD1 matching over 9 bases. This CDR3 is 16 amino acids long. The V and J ends lost 5 bases and 7 bases, in that order; junction bases with no gene match: 11. CDR1 SGHTA and CDR2 FQGNSA come from the germline V gene.

J is TRBJ1-2 and V is TRBV2; D gene ambiguous. CDR1 and CDR2 from the germline V gene are SNHLY and FYNNEI. The CDR3 runs to 15 residues. Trimming cost V 4 bases and J 1 base, with 13 bases left between them. The CDR3 nucleotides are TGTGCCAGCAGTGCTCAACGGGTTTATAACTATGGCTACACCTTC. Translated, it gives CASSAQRVYNYGYTF.

The gene calls are TRBV5-1 and TRBJ2-7, with 8 bases fitting TRBD2. The junction had 14 bases not matched to a gene; V was cut back by 1 base and J by 8 bases. The V gene's germline CDR1 is SGHRS and CDR2 YFSETQ. The CDR3 has 16 residues. CDR3 DNA sequence: TGCGCCAGCAGCTTGCCGCTCGCAGCGGGGGATACGAAGCAGTACTTC. It yields the protein CASSLPLAAGDTKQYF.

The chain recombines TRBV7-8 with TRBJ2-1; D might be TRBD1 (5 bases). V lost 5 bases, J lost 8 bases, and 16 bases lay in between. The CDR3 length is 14 residues. Germline V gene lookup returns CDR1 SGHVS and CDR2 FQNEAQ. CDR3 amino acids: CASSPLTVAYEQFF. The DNA of the CDR3 is TGTGCCAGCAGCCCACTGACAGTGGCCTATGAGCAGTTCTTC.

The chain carries TRBV6-5 and TRBJ2-1; D possibly corresponds to TRBD2 (7 bases). V was cut by 6 bases and J by 12 bases, with 15 bases left in between. Germline V gene sequence: CDR1 MNHEY, CDR2 SVGAGI. This CDR3 region has 12 residues. The CDR3: CASSRGLGGQFF. The DNA of the CDR3 is TGTGCCAGCAGCCGCGGACTAGGGGGGCAGTTCTTC.

The chain links TRBV7-9 to TRBJ1-1, with D tentatively TRBD1 (5 bases). Germline CDR1 is SEHNR and CDR2 is FQNEAQ (reference sequence). This CDR3 has 10 residues. V lost 8 bases and J lost 5, with 6 bases in between. The CDR3 reads CASGGTEAFF. The CDR3 DNA reads TGTGCCAGCGGGGGGACTGAAGCTTTCTTT.

The J gene is TRBJ1-2, the V gene TRBV4-2; TRBD1 aligns across 11 bases. The CDR3 covers 14 residues. Germline V gene data show CDR1 as LGHNA and CDR2 as YNFKEQ. With V trimmed by 4 bases and J by 7 bases, 5 bases remained unmatched. The CDR3 is CASSLTGTGGGYTF. The CDR3, as DNA: TGTGCCAGCAGCCTCACCGGGACAGGGGGTGGCTACACCTTC.

This chain links TRBV5-1 with TRBJ2-1, with 10 positions matching TRBD2. The CDR3 contains 18 residues. V shed 0 bases and J 0 bases; nucleotides not matched to a gene: 6. From germline, CDR1 is SGHRS and CDR2 YFSETQ. The CDR3 sequence is CASSLGLAGRSSYNEQFF. CDR3 coding DNA: TGCGCCAGCAGCTTGGGACTAGCGGGCAGGAGCTCCTACAATGAGCAGTTCTTC.

This chain connects TRBV30 to TRBJ2-7; D may be TRBD1 (6 bases). The CDR3 runs 11 residues. V lost 6 bases to trimming and J lost 3 bases, with 9 bases between them. Per the germline V gene, CDR1 is GTSNPN and CDR2 is SVGIG (reference sequence). The CDR3 DNA reads TGTGCCTGCCGACAGGTCTACGAGCAGTACTTC. As protein: CACRQVYEQYF.

The chain couples TRBV30 to TRBJ2-2, with D perhaps TRBD2 (5 bases). The CDR3 has 15 amino acids. V lost 2 bases to trimming and J lost 3 bases, with 13 bases between them. CDR1 and CDR2 from the germline V gene are GTSNPN and SVGIG (reference sequence). As DNA, the CDR3 is TGTGCCTGGAGTTTGACGGGAAGTTACACCGGGGAGCTGTTTTTT. Translating it yields CAWSLTGSYTGELFF.

The CDR3 here is CASSQSKTRRGYTF. The DNA for the CDR3 is TGCGCCAGCAGTCAATCCAAGACACGCAGGGGCTACACCTTC. The V call is TRBV23-1, the J call TRBJ1-2; no definite D call. TRBV23-1 carries the ORF label, with uncertain function. This CDR3 has 14 residues. V was clipped by 0 bases and J by 8 bases, with 13 bases between them.